There are a few counts of the clone carrying this T cell receptor beta chain. Antigen: not known. The identical CDR3 is also encoded by other nucleotide sequences in the sample. These data originate in a study of beta chain features in type 1 diabetes. Study conclusions and caveats: Type 1 diabetes patients had TCRB CDR3s that were shorter (moderately but significantly so) in all four CD4+ subsets. PCR might pick shorter templates more often, in the same way for patients and controls. The naive, central memory and Treg TCRB repertoires of patients appeared to be more similar to one another than those of healthy donors.

Sequencing targeted expressed TCRB transcripts, as all isolated RNA had been reverse transcribed. Sequencing was performed with immunoSEQ multiplex PCR; in TCRdb, only in-frame clones are kept and a portion is missing. The table shows some 240,000 clones, with roughly 16% occurring only once. V lost 0 bases to trimming and J lost 4 bases, with 4 bases between them. There are 12 residues in the CDR3. Germline values: CDR1 SGDLS, CDR2 YYNGEE. The chain couples TRBV9 to TRBJ2-5; no firm D call. The sequencing input was naive CD4+ T cells from blood. The TCR comes from a man aged 25-45 years with type 1 diabetes. In DNA form, the CDR3 reads TGTGCCAGCAGCGTAGAAGGAGAGACCCAGTACTTC. The encoded protein is CASSVEGETQYF. Full variable domain (missing parts from reference TRBV9 and TRBJ2-5): DSGVTQTPKHLITATGQRVTLRCSPRSGDLSVYWYQQSLDQGLQFLIQYYNGEERAKGNILERFSAQQFPDLHSELNLSSLELGDSALYFCASSVEGETQYFGPGTRLLVL.